One sample yielded the 3 T cell receptor beta chains listed below, sequenced in a study of graft-versus-host responses after intestinal transplantation. Profiling relied on immunoSEQ multiplex PCR, and the TCRdb table lists in-frame clones only, not all of them. The table includes around 29,000 clones, approximately 93% detected once. The sequencing used PBMCs, collected 66 days after intestinal transplant. These receptor sequences come from a human patient who received an intestinal transplant, so some T cells may come from the graft donor.

This clone was counted once. J is TRBJ2-5 and V is TRBV30; D is possibly TRBD1 (6 bases). Matching the DNA end better, TRBJ2-7 makes the J call doubtful. Germline CDR1 GTSNPN, CDR2 SVGIG (reference sequence). The CDR3 spans 13 residues. The CDR3 here is CAGTGTWGSEQYF. The DNA of the CDR3 is TGTGCCGGTACCGGGACATGGGGCTCCGAGCAGTACTTC.

The chain couples TRBV7-6 to TRBJ1-1; maybe TRBD1 (5 bases). Germline CDR1 and CDR2: SGHVS and FNYEAQ. V shed 0 bases and J shed 10 bases, with 24 bases lying between them. The CDR3 runs 17 residues. The CDR3 is CASSLAGGTRLIRGAFF. Written as DNA, the CDR3 is TGTGCCAGCAGCTTAGCGGGCGGGACTCGACTAATCCGGGGAGCTTTCTTT. The full variable domain, with the rest looked up from reference TRBV7-6 and TRBJ1-1, is GAGVSQSPRYKVTKRGQDVALRCDPISGHVSLYWYRQALGQGPEFLTYFNYEAQQDKSGLPNDRFSAERPEGSISTLTIQRTEQRDSAMYRCASSLAGGTRLIRGAFFGQGTRLTVV.

The chain joins TRBV19 to TRBJ1-1, with D perhaps matching TRBD1 (5 bases). The CDR3 covers 12 residues. From germline, CDR1 is LNHDA and CDR2 SQIVND (reference sequence). Deletions cut 2 bases from V and 8 bases from J, with 9 bases between. CDR3 loop: CASSIYRREAFF. Written as DNA, the CDR3 is TGTGCCAGTAGTATATACAGGCGAGAAGCTTTCTTT.